A single T cell receptor beta chain is shown here with its context. The sample belongs to a study of blood T cell repertoires in COVID-19. In the study overall: The samples span acute and convalescent COVID-19 from the United States, Italy and Spain. T cells, B-cell-depleted T cells, or PBMCs supplied cDNA or gDNA.

In the authors' methods: Nucleated cell counts were estimated from reference gene primer amplification. This table comes from immunoSEQ multiplex PCR, and its TCRdb copy is limited to in-frame clones, with some not included. The V and J calls and the clone size are those of that table, but D and trimming were determined from the DNA. In the table there are over 400,000 clones, 80% to 90% of which are singletons. Per germline, CDR1 SQVTM and CDR2 ANQGSEA. V shed 7 bases and J shed 3 bases, with 16 bases lying between them. The CDR3 is 13 residues long. The sequencing sample was made of peripheral blood. This sequence was found in a human donor in a cohort sampled during active COVID-19. The rearrangement joins TRBV29-1 to TRBJ2-7; D is possibly TRBD1 or TRBD2 (7 bases each). The CDR3 loop reads CSAGGRVDYEQYF. CDR3 bases: TGCAGCGCAGGGGGGAGGGTCGACTACGAGCAGTACTTC.